Listed below are T cell receptor beta chains from one sample, sequenced in a study of T cells of healthy individuals. TCRdb reprocessed the 5' RACE reads via MiXCR and lists one record per CDR3 protein. The table lists about 82,000 distinct CDR3 sequences, about 5% of them singletons. These receptors were obtained from a female donor in good health. Both conserved end residues are trimmed from each CDR3. Part of the rows lack a size; the others show once, few, many or a class for expanded clones.

abundance	v_gene	j_gene	CDR3aa
many	TRBV30	TRBJ2-7	AWITGTGDYEQY
many	TRBV29-1	TRBJ2-3	SDRSDTQY
NA	TRBV7-8	TRBJ1-2	ASSSQSGIKGYT
few	TRBV18	TRBJ1-2	ASLGDGGYGYT
many	TRBV4-3	TRBJ2-3	ASSQERTGMDTQY
many	TRBV28	TRBJ1-3	ASNGGDGGPGNTIY
NA	TRBV6-2/TRBV6-3	TRBJ1-5	ASEPDLGHYSNQPQH
many	TRBV20-1	TRBJ2-7	SVAATGLAPYEQY
few	TRBV12-3/TRBV12-4	TRBJ1-6	ASSLLGRISPLH
many	TRBV4-3	TRBJ2-7	ASSQAGTGYEQY
many	TRBV4-3	TRBJ2-3	ASSPTGMGGTDTQY
few	TRBV7-9	TRBJ2-2	ASSRSGRAFVTGELF
few	TRBV13	TRBJ1-3	ASSSKTGVSGNTIY